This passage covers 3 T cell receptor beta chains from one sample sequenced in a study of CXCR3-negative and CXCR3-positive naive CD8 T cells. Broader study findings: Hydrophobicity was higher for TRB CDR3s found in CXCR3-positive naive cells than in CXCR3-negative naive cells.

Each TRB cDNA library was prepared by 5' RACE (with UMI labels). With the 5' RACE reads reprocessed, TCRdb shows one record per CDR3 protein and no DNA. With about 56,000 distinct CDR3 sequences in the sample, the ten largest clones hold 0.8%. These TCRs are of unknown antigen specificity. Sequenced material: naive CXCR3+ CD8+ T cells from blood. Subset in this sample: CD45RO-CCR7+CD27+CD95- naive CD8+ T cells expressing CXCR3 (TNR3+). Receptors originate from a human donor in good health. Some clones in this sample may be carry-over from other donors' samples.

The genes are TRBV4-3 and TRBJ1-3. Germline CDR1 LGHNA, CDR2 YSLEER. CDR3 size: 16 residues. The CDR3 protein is CASSQGQGSSGNTIYF.

The CDR3 here is CATSDFDPQGEFF. The chain recombines TRBV24-1 with TRBJ2-1; TCRdb gives TRBD2 as the D gene, but with no DNA this cannot be confirmed. The germline gives CDR1 KGHDR, CDR2 SFDVKD. This CDR3 has 13 residues.

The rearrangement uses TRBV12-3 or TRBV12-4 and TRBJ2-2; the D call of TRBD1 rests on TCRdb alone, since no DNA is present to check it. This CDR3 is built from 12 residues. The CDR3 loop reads CASSFGQARPIF.